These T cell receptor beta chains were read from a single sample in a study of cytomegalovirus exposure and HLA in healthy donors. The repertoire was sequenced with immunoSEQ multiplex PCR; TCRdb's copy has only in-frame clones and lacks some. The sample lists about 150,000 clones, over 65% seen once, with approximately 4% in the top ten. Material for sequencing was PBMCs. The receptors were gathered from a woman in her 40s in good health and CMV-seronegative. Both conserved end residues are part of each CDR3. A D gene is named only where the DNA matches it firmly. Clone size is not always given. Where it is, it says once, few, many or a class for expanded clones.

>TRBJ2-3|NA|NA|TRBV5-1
CASSLAGSSYTDTQYF
TGCGCCAGCAGCTTGGCAGGGTCCTCGTACACAGATACGCAGTATTTT
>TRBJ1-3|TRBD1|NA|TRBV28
CASSSDRGPHTIYF
TGTGCCAGCAGCTCGGACAGGGGGCCACACACCATATATTTT
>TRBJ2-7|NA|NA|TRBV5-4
CASSLDSGPYEQYF
TGTGCCAGCAGCTTGGACAGCGGTCCTTACGAGCAGTACTTC
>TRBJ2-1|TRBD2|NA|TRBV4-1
CASWGLAGSSYNEQFF
TGCGCCAGCTGGGGACTAGCGGGCTCCTCCTACAATGAGCAGTTCTTC
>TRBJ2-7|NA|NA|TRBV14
CASSQDLSPGYSYEQYF
TGCGCCAGCAGCCAAGATCTTTCACCAGGGTACTCCTACGAGCAGTACTTC
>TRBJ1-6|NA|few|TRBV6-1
CASSEGPGGSSLHF
TGTGCCAGCAGTGAAGGACCGGGAGGGTCCTCCCTCCACTTT
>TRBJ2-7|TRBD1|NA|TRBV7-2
CASSNGVPGQGYEQYF
TGTGCCAGCAGCAACGGAGTTCCGGGACAGGGGTACGAGCAGTACTTC
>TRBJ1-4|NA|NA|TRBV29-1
CSAWGGRGPGSEKLFF
TGCAGCGCTTGGGGGGGAAGGGGACCGGGTTCTGAAAAACTGTTTTTT
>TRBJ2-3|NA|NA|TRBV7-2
CASSSDYRDTQYF
TGTGCCAGCAGCTCGGACTACAGAGATACGCAGTATTTT
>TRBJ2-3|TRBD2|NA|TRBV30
CAWNGGRGGTDTQYF
TGTGCCTGGAACGGAGGGAGGGGAGGCACAGATACGCAGTATTTT
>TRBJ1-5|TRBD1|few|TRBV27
CASSRDRNQPQHF
TGTGCCAGCAGCCGGGACAGAAATCAGCCCCAGCATTTT
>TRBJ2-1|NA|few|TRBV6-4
CASSDSVAATYNEQFF
TGTGCCAGCAGTGACTCTGTAGCGGCGACATACAATGAGCAGTTCTTC
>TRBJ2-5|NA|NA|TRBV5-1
CASSLPQGETQYF
TGCGCCAGCAGCTTGCCCCAGGGGGAGACCCAGTACTTC
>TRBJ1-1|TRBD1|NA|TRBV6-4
CASSDSGQGRVTEAFF
TGTGCCAGCAGTGACTCGGGACAGGGACGGGTGACTGAAGCTTTCTTT
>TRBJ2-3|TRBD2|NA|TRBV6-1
CASILAGGRTDTQYF
TGTGCCAGTATTCTAGCGGGGGGGCGCACAGATACGCAGTATTTT
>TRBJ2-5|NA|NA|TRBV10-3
CAISESGQQETQYF
TGTGCCATCAGTGAGTCTGGCCAGCAAGAGACCCAGTACTTC
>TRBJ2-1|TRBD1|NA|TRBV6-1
CASSVGQGLYYEQFF
TGTGCCAGCAGTGTAGGACAGGGGCTATACTATGAGCAGTTCTTC
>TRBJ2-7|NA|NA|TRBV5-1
CASRTRQDSYEQYF
TGCGCCAGCAGGACCCGACAGGACAGTTACGAGCAGTACTTC
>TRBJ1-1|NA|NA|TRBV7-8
CASSLQGFGLNTEAFF
TGTGCCAGCAGCTTACAGGGCTTTGGTTTGAACACTGAAGCTTTCTTT
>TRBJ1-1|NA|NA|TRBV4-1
CASSQVRGNTEAFF
TGCGCCAGCAGCCAAGTTCGCGGAAACACTGAAGCTTTCTTT
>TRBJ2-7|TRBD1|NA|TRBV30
CAWRTGVYEQYF
TGTGCCTGGAGGACAGGGGTCTACGAGCAGTACTTC
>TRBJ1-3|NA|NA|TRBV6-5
CASTQGSSGNTIYF
TGTGCCAGCACCCAGGGGAGCTCTGGAAACACCATATATTTT
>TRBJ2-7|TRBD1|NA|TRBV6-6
CASRLLTGGAYEQYF
TGTGCCAGCCGGCTCCTGACAGGGGGCGCCTACGAGCAGTACTTC
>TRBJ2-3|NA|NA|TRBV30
CAWSQWSTDTQYF
TGTGCCTGGAGTCAGTGGAGCACAGATACGCAGTATTTT
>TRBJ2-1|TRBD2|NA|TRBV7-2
CASLHRGTTSGRATNEQFF
TGTGCCAGCCTTCATCGCGGGACCACTAGCGGGAGGGCCACCAATGAGCAGTTCTTC
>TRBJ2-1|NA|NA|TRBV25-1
CASRVGGISHNEQFF
TGTGCCAGTAGAGTGGGGGGAATAAGTCACAATGAGCAGTTCTTC
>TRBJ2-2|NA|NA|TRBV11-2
CASSLITGAPGELFF
TGTGCCAGCAGCCTAATTACAGGCGCCCCCGGGGAGCTGTTTTTT
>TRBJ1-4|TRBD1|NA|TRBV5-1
CASSWGTGVDEKLFF
TGCGCCAGCAGCTGGGGGACAGGGGTTGATGAAAAACTGTTTTTT
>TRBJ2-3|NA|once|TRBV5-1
CASSSGKVTDTQYF
TGCGCCAGCAGCTCAGGGAAGGTGACAGATACGCAGTATTTT
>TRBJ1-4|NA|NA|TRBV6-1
CASSDSSGNEKLFF
TGTGCCAGCAGTGACAGTAGCGGTAATGAAAAACTGTTTTTT
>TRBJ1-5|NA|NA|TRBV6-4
CASSDSRDQPQHF
TGTGCCAGCAGTGACTCCCGCGATCAGCCCCAGCATTTT
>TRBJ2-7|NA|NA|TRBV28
CASSPGTLRYEQYF
TGTGCCAGCAGTCCCGGGACACTTAGATACGAGCAGTACTTC
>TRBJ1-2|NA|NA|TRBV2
CASVPGSPYGYTF
TGTGCCAGCGTCCCTGGCAGTCCCTATGGCTACACCTTC
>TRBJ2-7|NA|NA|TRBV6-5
CASSPLRGRANEQYF
TGTGCCAGCAGCCCTCTTCGGGGGAGAGCCAACGAGCAGTACTTC
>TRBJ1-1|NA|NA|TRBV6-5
CASTAAKESPEAFF
TGTGCCAGCACTGCGGCCAAGGAAAGTCCTGAAGCTTTCTTT
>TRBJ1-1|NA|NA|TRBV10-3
CAISESPGNTEAFF
TGTGCCATCAGTGAATCTCCGGGGAACACTGAAGCTTTCTTT
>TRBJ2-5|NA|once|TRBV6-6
CASSSVQETQYF
TGTGCCAGCAGTTCTGTCCAAGAGACCCAGTACTTC
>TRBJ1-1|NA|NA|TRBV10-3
CATLPGQLNTEAFF
TGTGCCACCCTCCCTGGACAGTTGAACACTGAAGCTTTCTTT
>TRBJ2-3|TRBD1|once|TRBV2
CASSEQGAIGDTQYF
TGTGCCAGCAGTGAACAGGGGGCGATAGGAGATACGCAGTATTTT
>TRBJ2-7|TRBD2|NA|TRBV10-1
CASTPHWTSGPYEQYF
TGCGCCAGCACCCCGCATTGGACTAGCGGCCCCTACGAGCAGTACTTC
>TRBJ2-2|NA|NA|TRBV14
CASSQVLGSGELFF
TGTGCCAGCAGCCAAGTACTTGGGAGCGGGGAGCTGTTTTTT
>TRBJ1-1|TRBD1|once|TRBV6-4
CASSVSVGTGGVEAFF
TGTGCCAGCAGTGTCTCCGTCGGGACAGGGGGCGTTGAAGCTTTCTTT
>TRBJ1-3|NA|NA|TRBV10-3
CAINGQGNTIYF
TGTGCCATTAACGGACAGGGAAACACCATATATTTT
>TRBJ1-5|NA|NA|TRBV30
CALSVGGNQPQHF
TGTGCCTTGAGTGTCGGAGGCAATCAGCCCCAGCATTTT
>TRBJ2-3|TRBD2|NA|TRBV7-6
CASSLGWRGRADTQYF
TGTGCCAGCAGCTTAGGATGGCGGGGGAGGGCAGATACGCAGTATTTT
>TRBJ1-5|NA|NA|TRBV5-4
CASSFGGANQPQHF
TGTGCCAGCAGCTTCGGGGGGGCGAATCAGCCCCAGCATTTT
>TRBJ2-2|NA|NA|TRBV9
CASSKVGTGELFF
TGTGCCAGCAGTAAAGTCGGCACCGGGGAGCTGTTTTTT
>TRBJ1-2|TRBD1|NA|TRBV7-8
CASSLRTGDLYGYTF
TGTGCCAGCAGCTTAAGGACAGGGGATCTCTATGGCTACACCTTC
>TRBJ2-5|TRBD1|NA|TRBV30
CACSGTGGSETQYF
TGTGCCTGCTCCGGGACAGGGGGCTCAGAGACCCAGTACTTC
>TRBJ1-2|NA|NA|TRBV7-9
CASSFSGNYGYTF
TGTGCCAGCAGCTTTTCGGGGAACTATGGCTACACCTTC
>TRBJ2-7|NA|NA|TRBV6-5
CASRPGGPYEQYF
TGTGCCAGCAGGCCCGGGGGTCCCTACGAGCAGTACTTC
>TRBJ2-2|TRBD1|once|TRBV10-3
CAIRPTGGRDTGELFF
TGTGCCATCAGGCCCACAGGGGGTCGCGACACCGGGGAGCTGTTTTTT
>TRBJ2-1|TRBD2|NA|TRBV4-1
CASSQALAGSYNEQFF
TGCGCCAGCAGCCAAGCCCTAGCGGGCTCCTACAATGAGCAGTTCTTC
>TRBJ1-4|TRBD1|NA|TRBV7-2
CASSPPGGIGTNEKLFF
TGTGCCAGCAGCCCGCCAGGGGGCATTGGGACTAATGAAAAACTGTTTTTT